This T cell receptor (beta chain) was documented in a study of T-cell memory formation after mild COVID-19. With regard to this clonotype: Its antigen is unidentified.

TCRdb re-analysed the 5' RACE reads in MiXCR, keeping a single row per CDR3 protein. The sample lists 50,000 or so distinct CDR3 sequences; 9.5% to 15% were seen once. Study conclusions and caveats: Mainly CM and EM harbored the contracting CD4+ clones; mainly EMRA harbored the CD8+ ones. Among clones peaking at day 37 in the second wave, SARS-CoV-2 specificity remained unconfirmed.

CDR1 is LGHNA, CDR2 YSLEER, per germline. V gave up 3 bases and J gave up 6 bases; unmatched junction bases: 7. There are 15 residues in the CDR3. V usage is TRBV4-3 and J usage is TRBJ1-1, with 10 bases lining up with TRBD1. Specimen: PBMCs or a T cell subset sorted from them (not recorded which). The clonotype originates from a man younger than 35 who had mild COVID-19 (a few samples of this study predate the infection). Cell type and time point are not known. The CDR3 region is CASSHDRGPVAEAFF. The CDR3 DNA is TGCGCCAGCAGCCACGACAGGGGGCCGGTCGCTGAAGCTTTCTTT.